This T cell receptor beta chain was recorded in a study of identical twins. General study results and limits: The presence of invariant MAIT and iNKT cells could partly confound analyses of zero-insertion sequences.

V lost 0 bases to trimming and J lost 3 bases, with 4 bases between them. The CDR3 contains 12 residues. CDR1 is SGHDT, CDR2 YYEEEE, per germline. One entry per CDR3 protein results from TCRdb running MiXCR on the 5' RACE reads. Counted here are hundreds of thousands of distinct CDR3 sequences, 11% to 15% occurring once; the ten biggest clones make up approximately 8.8%. Only healthy Caucasians were enrolled as donors. This clonotype was seen many times. As yet, its antigen is unknown. The sample comprised memory (CD45RO+) T cells sorted from blood. The clonotype was recovered from a woman between 18 and 30 years old in good health. The V call is TRBV5-6, the J call TRBJ2-7; no firm D call. Here the CDR3 DNA reads TGTGCCAGCAGCTTGGTTTACTACGAGCAGTACTTC. This gives the protein CASSLVYYEQYF. Combining the CDR3 with reference TRBV5-6 and TRBJ2-7 gives the whole variable domain DAGVTQSPTHLIKTRGQQVTLRCSPKSGHDTVSWYQQALGQGPQFIFQYYEEEERQRGNFPDRFSGHQFPNYSSELNVNALLLGDSALYLCASSLVYYEQYFGPGTRLTVT.